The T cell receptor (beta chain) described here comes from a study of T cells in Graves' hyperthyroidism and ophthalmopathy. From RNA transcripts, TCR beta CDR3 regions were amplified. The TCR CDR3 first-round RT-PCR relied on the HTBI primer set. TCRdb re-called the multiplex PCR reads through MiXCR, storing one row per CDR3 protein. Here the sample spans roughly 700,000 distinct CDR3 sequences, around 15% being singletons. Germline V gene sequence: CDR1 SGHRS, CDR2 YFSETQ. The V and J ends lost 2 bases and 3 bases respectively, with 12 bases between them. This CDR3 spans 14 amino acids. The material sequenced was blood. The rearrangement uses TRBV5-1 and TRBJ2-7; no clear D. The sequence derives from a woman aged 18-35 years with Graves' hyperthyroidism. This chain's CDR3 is CASSFNSRFYEQYF. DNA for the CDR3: TGCGCCAGCAGCTTTAACTCGCGGTTCTACGAGCAGTACTTC.